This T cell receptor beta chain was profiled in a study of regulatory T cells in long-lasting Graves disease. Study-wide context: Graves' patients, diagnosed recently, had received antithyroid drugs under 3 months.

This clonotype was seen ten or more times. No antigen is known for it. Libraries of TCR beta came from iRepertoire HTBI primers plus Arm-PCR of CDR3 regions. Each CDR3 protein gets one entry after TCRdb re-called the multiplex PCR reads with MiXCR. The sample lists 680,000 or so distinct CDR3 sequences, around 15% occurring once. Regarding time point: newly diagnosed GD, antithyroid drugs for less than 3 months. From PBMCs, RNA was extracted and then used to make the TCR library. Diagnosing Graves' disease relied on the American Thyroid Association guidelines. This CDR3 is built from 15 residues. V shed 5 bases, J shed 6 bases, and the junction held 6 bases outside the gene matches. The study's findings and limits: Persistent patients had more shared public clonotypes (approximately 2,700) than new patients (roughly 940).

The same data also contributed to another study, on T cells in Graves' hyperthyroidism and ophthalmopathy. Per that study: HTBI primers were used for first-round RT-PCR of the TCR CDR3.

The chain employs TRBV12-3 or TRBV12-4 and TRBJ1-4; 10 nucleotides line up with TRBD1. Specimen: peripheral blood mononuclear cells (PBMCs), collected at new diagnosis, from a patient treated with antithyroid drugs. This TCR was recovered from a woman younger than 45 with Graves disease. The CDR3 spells CASSDLGTGDEKLFF. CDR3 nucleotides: TGTGCCAGCAGTGATTTGGGGACAGGGGATGAAAAACTGTTTTTT.